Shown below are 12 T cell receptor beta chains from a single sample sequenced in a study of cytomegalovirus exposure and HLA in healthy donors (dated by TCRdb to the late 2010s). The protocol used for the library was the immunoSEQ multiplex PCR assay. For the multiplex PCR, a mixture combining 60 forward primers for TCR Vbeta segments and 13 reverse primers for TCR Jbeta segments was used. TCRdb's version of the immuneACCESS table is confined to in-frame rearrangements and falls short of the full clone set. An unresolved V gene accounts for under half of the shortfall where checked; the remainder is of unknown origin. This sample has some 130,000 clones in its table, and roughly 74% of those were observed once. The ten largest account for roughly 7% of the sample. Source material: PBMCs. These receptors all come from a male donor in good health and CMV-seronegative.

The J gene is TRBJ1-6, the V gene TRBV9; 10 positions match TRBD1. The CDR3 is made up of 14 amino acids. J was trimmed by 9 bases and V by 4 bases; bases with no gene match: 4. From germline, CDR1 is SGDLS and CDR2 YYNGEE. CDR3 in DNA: TGTGCCAGCAGCCGACAGGGGGCGAGTTCACCCCTCCACTTT. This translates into CASSRQGASSPLHF.

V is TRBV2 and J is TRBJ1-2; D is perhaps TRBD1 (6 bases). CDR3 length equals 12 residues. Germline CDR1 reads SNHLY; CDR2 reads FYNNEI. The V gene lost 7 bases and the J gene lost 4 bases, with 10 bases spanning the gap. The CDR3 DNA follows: TGTGCCAGCACGGGGGGCCTCTATGGCTACACCTTC. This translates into CASTGGLYGYTF. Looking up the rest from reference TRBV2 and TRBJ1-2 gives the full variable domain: EPEVTQTPSHQVTQMGQEVILRCVPISNHLYFYWYRQILGQKVEFLVSFYNNEISEKSEIFDDQFSVERPDGSNFTLKIRSTKLEDSAMYFCASTGGLYGYTFGSGTRLTVV.

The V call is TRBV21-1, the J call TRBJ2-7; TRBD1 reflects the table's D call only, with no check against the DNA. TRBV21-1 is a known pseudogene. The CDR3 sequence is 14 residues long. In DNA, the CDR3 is TGTGCCAGCAGACCAGGAGGACAGGGGTTAGGGCAGTACTTC. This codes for CASRPGGQGLGQYF.

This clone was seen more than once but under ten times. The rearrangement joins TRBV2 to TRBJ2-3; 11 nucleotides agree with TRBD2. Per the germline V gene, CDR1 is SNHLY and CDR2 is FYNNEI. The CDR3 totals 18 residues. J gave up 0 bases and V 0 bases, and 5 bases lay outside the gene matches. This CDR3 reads CASSEAAGLAASTDTQYF. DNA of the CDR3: TGTGCCAGCAGTGAAGCTGCGGGACTAGCGGCGAGCACAGATACGCAGTATTTT.

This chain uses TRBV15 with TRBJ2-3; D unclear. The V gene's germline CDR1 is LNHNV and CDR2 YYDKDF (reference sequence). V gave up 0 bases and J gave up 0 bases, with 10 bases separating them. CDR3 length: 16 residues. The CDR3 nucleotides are TGTGCCACCAGCAGAGATATGGCCGTAAGCACAGATACGCAGTATTTT. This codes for CATSRDMAVSTDTQYF.

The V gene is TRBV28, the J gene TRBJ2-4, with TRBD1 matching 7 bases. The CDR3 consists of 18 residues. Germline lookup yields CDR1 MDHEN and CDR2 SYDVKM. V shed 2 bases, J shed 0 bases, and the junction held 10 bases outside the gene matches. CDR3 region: CASSLTLDRVGAKNIQYF. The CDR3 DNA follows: TGTGCCAGCAGTTTAACCCTCGACAGGGTTGGAGCCAAAAACATTCAGTACTTC.

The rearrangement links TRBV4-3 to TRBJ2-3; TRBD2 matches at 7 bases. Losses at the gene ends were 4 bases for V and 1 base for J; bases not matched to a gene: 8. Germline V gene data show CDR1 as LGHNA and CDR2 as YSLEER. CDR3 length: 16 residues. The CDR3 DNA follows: TGCGCCAGCAGCCGGGGGGAGGGGAGGGGCACAGATACGCAGTATTTT. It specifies CASSRGEGRGTDTQYF.

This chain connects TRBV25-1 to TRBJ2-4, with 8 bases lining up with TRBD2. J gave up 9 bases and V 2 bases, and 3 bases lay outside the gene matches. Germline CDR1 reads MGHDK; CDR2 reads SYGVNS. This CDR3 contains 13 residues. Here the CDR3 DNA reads TGTGCCAGCAGTGAAAGCGGGAGCGCCATTCAGTACTTC. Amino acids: CASSESGSAIQYF.

CDR3: CASSFKRGPPYNEQFF. The CDR3 DNA follows: TGTGCCAGCAGTTTCAAGCGGGGGCCTCCCTACAATGAGCAGTTCTTC. This chain joins TRBV27 and TRBJ2-1, with 8 nucleotides matching TRBD2. Germline V gene lookup returns CDR1 MNHEY and CDR2 SMNVEV (reference sequence). The ends lost 3 bases at V and 2 bases at J; junction bases unmatched: 6. The CDR3 covers 16 residues.

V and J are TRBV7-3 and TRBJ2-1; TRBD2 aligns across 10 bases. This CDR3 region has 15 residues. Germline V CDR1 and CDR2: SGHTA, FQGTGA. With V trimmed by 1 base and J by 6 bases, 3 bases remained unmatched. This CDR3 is CASSLIAGGPNEQFF. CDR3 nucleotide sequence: TGTGCCAGCAGCTTAATAGCGGGAGGACCCAATGAGCAGTTCTTC.

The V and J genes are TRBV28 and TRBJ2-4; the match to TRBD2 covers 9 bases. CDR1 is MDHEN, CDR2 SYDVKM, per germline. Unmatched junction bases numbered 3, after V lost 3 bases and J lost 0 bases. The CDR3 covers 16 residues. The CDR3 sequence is CASSLRREGAKNIQYF. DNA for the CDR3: TGTGCCAGCAGTTTGAGGCGGGAGGGAGCCAAAAACATTCAGTACTTC.

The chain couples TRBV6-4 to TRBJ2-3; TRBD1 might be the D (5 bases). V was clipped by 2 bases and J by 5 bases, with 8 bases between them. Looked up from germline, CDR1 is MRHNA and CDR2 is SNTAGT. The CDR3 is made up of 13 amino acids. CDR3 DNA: TGTGCCAGCAGTGACCAAGGACAAGATACGCAGTATTTT. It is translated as CASSDQGQDTQYF.